The T cell receptor (beta chain) described here comes from a study of preoperative IRX-2 immunotherapy in early breast cancer. TCRdb keeps only in-frame clones here, not all; method: immunoSEQ multiplex PCR. The sample records around 62,000 clones, approximately 93% being singletons. The CDR3 consists of 13 residues. Germline CDR1 reads LNHDA; CDR2 reads SQIVND (reference sequence). V was clipped by 5 bases and J by 4 bases, with 11 bases between them. Treatment of the sample: preoperative locoregional IRX-2 cytokine immunotherapy. Patients received preoperative, locoregional IRX-2 cytokine immunotherapy in a phase Ib study.

This specimen was acquired from a patient treated with IRX-2 immunotherapy. This TCR derives from a human donor with breast cancer. The chain couples TRBV19 to TRBJ1-2; D possibly corresponds to TRBD1 (6 bases). CDR3 DNA: TGTGCCAGTAGTCCAGGGGACCTCTATGGCTACACCTTC. This translates into CASSPGDLYGYTF.